This T cell receptor beta chain came from a study of OX40 agonist ivuxolimab in advanced cancers. V gave up 5 bases and J gave up 3 bases, with 11 bases separating them. The CDR3 has 13 residues. Germline V gene data show CDR1 as SGHVS and CDR2 as FQNEAQ. The assay was immunoSEQ multiplex PCR, and TCRdb's table has in-frame clones only and misses some. The sample comprises some 76,000 clones, 85% to 95% of which are singletons, and 6.2% rests with the top ten. This receptor was taken from an adult with an advanced solid tumor such as melanoma, head and neck, liver or kidney cancer. The chain has TRBV7-8 and TRBJ2-7; TRBD2 might be the D (6 bases). The input for sequencing was CD4+ or CD8+ T cells sorted from blood, taken in a trial of the OX40 agonist ivuxolimab. Here the CDR3 reads CASSPGDFYEQYF. CDR3 DNA sequence: TGTGCCAGCAGCCCTGGGGACTTCTACGAGCAGTACTTC.